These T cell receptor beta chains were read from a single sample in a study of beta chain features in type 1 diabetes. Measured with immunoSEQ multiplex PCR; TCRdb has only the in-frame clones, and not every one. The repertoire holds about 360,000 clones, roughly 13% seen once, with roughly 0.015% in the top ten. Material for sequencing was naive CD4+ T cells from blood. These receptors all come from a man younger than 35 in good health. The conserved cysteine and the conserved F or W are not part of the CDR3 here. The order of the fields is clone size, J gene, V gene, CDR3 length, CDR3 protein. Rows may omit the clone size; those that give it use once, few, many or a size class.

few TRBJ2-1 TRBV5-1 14 ASSLTSGRIYNEQF
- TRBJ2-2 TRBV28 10 ASSQTPGELF
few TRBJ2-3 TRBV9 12 ASSVGSIRDTQY
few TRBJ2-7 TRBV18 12 ASSPAVGSYEQY
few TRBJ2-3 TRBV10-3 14 AIRAGGPWGTDTQY
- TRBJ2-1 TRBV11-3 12 ASSLGLSVGEQF
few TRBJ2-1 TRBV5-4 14 ASTGWGRESYNEQF
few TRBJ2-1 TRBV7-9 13 ASSLVGLAGHEQF
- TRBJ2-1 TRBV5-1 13 ASTDRGTGGREQF
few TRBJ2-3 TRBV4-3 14 ASSLGLARSTDTQY
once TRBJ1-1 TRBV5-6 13 ASSLGGTGDTEAF
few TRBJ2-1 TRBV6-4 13 ASSERGASYNEQF
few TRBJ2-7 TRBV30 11 AWSVLARSEQY
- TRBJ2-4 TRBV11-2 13 ASSRGGTTKNIQY
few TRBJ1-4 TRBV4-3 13 ASSPNRARNEKLF
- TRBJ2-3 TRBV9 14 ASSPRGTASTDTQY
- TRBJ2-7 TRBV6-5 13 ASSRAGTVSYEQY
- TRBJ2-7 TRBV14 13 ASSQVPGREYEQY
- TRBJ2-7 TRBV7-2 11 ASSRDRTYEQY
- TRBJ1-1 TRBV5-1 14 ASSLTRAGMNTEAF
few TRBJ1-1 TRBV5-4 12 ASSLLGVFTEAF
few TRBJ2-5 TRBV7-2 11 ASSQQGAVTQY
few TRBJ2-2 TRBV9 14 ASSANQGAGTGELF
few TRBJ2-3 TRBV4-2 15 ASSQEGTSAYTDTQY
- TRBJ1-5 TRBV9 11 ASSQVSNQPQH
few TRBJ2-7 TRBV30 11 AWSGLAHGEQY
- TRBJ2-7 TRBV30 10 AWRRQGDEQY
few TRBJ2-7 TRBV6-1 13 ASNRQGSISYEQY
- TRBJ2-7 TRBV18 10 ASWAPGNEQY
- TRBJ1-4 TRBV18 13 ASSPSGGRNEKLF
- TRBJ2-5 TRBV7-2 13 ASSLSFEAFETQY
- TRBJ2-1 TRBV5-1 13 ASSLGRGAYNEQF
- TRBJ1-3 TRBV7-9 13 ASSFGTVSGNTIY
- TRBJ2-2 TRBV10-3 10 AIDQGTGELF
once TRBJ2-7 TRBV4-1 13 ASSQAATGIYEQY
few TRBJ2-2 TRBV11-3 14 ASSLGSQGITGELF
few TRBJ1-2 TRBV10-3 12 AISGDRESGGYT
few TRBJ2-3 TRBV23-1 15 ASSRNRDRGRTDTQY
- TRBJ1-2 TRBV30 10 AWREASYGYT
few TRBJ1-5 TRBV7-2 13 ASSLVGERGQPQH
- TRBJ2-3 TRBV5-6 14 ASSRNGLAHTDTQY
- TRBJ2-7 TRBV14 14 ASSQVPRDREREQY
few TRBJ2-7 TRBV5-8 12 ASSLDRGAYEQY
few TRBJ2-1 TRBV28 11 ASRTGGGFEQF
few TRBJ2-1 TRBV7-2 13 ASSFLAGERDEQF
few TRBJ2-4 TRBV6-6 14 ASSWGGVQAKNIQY
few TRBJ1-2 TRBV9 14 ASSVDYGTANYGYT
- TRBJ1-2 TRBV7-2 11 ASSPGQNYGYT
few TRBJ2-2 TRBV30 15 AWGPGLAGGDTGELF
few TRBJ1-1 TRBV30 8 LGENTEAF
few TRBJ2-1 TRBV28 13 ASSRPGLIYNEQF
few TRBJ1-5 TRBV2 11 ASSVGGNQPQH
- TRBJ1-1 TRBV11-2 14 ASSPIEGHLNTEAF
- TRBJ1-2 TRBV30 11 ASSQGIDYGYT
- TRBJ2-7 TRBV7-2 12 ASCQGLDSYEQY
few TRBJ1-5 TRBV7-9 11 ATQSAGDQPQH
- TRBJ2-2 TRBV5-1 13 ASSPGQGLSGELF
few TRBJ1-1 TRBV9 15 ASSAPTWGGMNTEAF
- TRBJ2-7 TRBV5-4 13 ASSLGQGASYEQY